This T cell receptor beta chain was captured in a study of OX40 agonist ivuxolimab in advanced cancers. This table comes from immunoSEQ multiplex PCR, and its TCRdb copy is limited to in-frame clones, with some not included. The sample consists of roughly 24,000 clones, roughly 79% of them appearing once. The TCR originated in an adult with an advanced solid tumor such as melanoma, head and neck, liver or kidney cancer. Here the sequenced sample was CD4+ or CD8+ T cells sorted from blood, taken in a trial of the OX40 agonist ivuxolimab.

This CDR3 is CASSVAGTITDTQYF. The CDR3 bases are TGTGCCAGCAGCGTAGCCGGGACTATCACAGATACGCAGTATTTT. The genes are TRBV9 and TRBJ2-3; 7 bases map to TRBD2. Trimming removed 0 bases from V and 2 bases from J; junction bases left unmatched: 3. The CDR3 contains 15 residues. Germline V gives CDR1 SGDLS, CDR2 YYNGEE.